This T cell receptor beta chain was retrieved from a study of regulatory T cells in long-lasting Graves disease (TCRdb year 2021). Concerning the study at large: Antithyroid drugs had been taken for less than 3 months by newly diagnosed Graves' disease patients. The study took place in China and was registered as a clinical trial. A total of around 35 samples were covered by TCR sequencing, comprising some 13 persistent and around 20 newly diagnosed Graves' disease patients. This study used TCR sequencing and RNA sequencing of peripheral blood to compare persistent Graves' disease patients against newly diagnosed Graves' disease patients.

Receptors were amplified or captured by multiplex PCR. Reads for this sample came from an Illumina HiSeq 4000. iRepertoire HTBI primers and Arm-PCR amplification of CDR3 regions were used to construct TCR beta libraries. Before sequencing, the PCR products went through gel purification. The original methods were these. Across samples, about 64 TRBV and 14 TRBJ segments were identified and used for gene usage analysis of CDR3 amino acid clonotypes. COPE and FqMerger were used to merge filtered high-quality paired reads into contigs. BLAST was used to align contigs to the IMGT TRBV, TRBD and TRBJ reference genes, and CDR3 was defined following IMGT. Clonotypes above 0.1% frequency were classified as highly expanded clones. Shannon entropy served as the measure of repertoire diversity, while the Gini coefficient captured V-J evenness. A clonotype found in more than one individual was treated as public. TCRdb reprocessing: public reads trimmed at Q25 with fastp, clones called with MiXCR, in-frame beta chains kept. Rows with one shared CDR3 protein collapse into an entry with the most common genes and DNA. The V and J calls come from TCRdb's annotation, not from the publication. Present in this sample are under 800,000 distinct CDR3 sequences, about 16% of which were seen just once. The ten largest clones represent 18% of the sample.

Note on this clonotype: Its antigen remains undetermined. No qualities accompany the bases; no much larger clone lies one base away.

Here is what the overall study found, with its caveats: Persistent Graves' disease patients showed lower TCR Shannon entropy and fewer highly expanded clones than newly diagnosed patients, suggesting clonal expansion. The small sample size was acknowledged by the authors as a limitation that may reduce accuracy. Only the TCR beta chain was sequenced and analyzed. Persistent disease showed preferential use of TRBV28, TRBJ1-2 and TRBJ2-5, whereas newly diagnosed disease favored TRBV20-1 and TRBJ2-1. Persistent patients shared more public clonotypes among themselves (2,741) than newly diagnosed patients did (approximately 970). Peripheral blood alone was examined, since thyroid tissue, which constituted the primary lesion, could not be accessed.

V loses 6 bases, J loses 3 bases, and the germline ends lie 14 bases apart. CDR1 and CDR2, per the germline V gene, are KGHDR and SFDVKD. Spanning cysteine to phenylalanine, the CDR3 consists of 15 amino acids. The retained sequence is limited to the CDR3, 45 bases, with the frame set at the first base. The sample's time point, from its label and the paper: newly diagnosed GD, antithyroid drugs for less than 3 months. For both TCR sequencing and RNA sequencing, RNA was extracted from PBMCs in TRIzol. Graves' disease was diagnosed according to American Thyroid Association guidelines. Patients for the study were recruited at an endocrinology department in Xi'an, China. From each patient, nine milliliters of peripheral blood was collected into an EDTA anticoagulant tube. Ficoll Paque Plus density gradient separation was used to isolate PBMCs, and no further T cell sorting was performed. An Agilent 2100 Bioanalyzer and agarose gel were used to assess RNA quality, and a NanoDrop 2000 was used to measure RNA concentration.

This sample was shared with a second study, whose subject was T cells in Graves' hyperthyroidism and ophthalmopathy. As that second study puts it: Graves' hyperthyroidism was defined as stable when no progression to ophthalmopathy occurred over 18 months of follow-up. Hyperthyroidism patients were newly diagnosed, had a disease duration of under 2 months, and were aged 18 to 65 years. The study excluded patients with uncontrolled infections, other autoimmune diseases, pregnancy or lactation. Clinical symptoms, serum thyroxine and TRAb, thyroid ultrasound, and orbital computed tomography formed the basis for the diagnoses. The first round of RT-PCR for the TCR CDR3 was performed with the HTBI primer set and the Qiagen OneStep RT-PCR kit. Blood samples also contained most of the expanded thyroid clonotypes (frequency above 0.001), which suggests that blood repertoires may reflect thyroid immune responses. In cross-validation, a model built on a 13 V-J signature told ophthalmopathy apart from stable hyperthyroidism with over 85% sensitivity and 81% to 82% specificity, and in testing the same model reached 80%/75%. In validation, progression to ophthalmopathy was predicted by the model with roughly 69% sensitivity and 72% to 85% specificity, a median of roughly six months before onset. To identify TCR V-J signatures that set the groups apart, the researchers used a discovery cohort of roughly 100 patients, made up of 40 to 45 with Graves' ophthalmopathy and around 58 with stable Graves' hyperthyroidism. An independent validation cohort of under 20 hyperthyroidism patients and about 16 patients who later progressed to ophthalmopathy tested prospective prediction of ophthalmopathy. The 75 to 100 discovery patients were divided at random into training and test sets in a 7:3 ratio. Thyroid tissue and blood T-cell repertoires from more than five Graves' hyperthyroidism patients were also compared in the study. Following sampling, methimazole starting at 30 mg daily was given to hyperthyroidism patients, and high-dose intravenous methylprednisolone was given to ophthalmopathy patients. The libraries were constructed in a second round of multiplex PCR and then size-selected and purified. The libraries were sequenced on an Illumina HiSeq2000 using paired-end 100 bp reads. Raw data were processed with SOAPnuke, discarding reads with adapters, uncalled bases, mean Phred below 15, or no exact constant-primer or identifier match. High-quality paired reads were merged with COPE v1.2.5, and unique nucleotide sequences were defined as clonotypes. MiTCR v1.1 was used to align clonotypes to the IMGT TRBV, TRBD and TRBJ reference segments. Only V-J combinations with frequency above 0.0001, covering roughly 99% of repertoires, were analysed. A TCS score was defined as the ratio of F50 (clonal expansion) to E x V (chaos), with BLOSUM62-based TCRdist applied between CDR3 peptides within each V-J. Welch's t-statistics and random forest reduced 450 to 600 V-J features to 13, which were used in a naive Bayes classifier (R e1071). No statistical method was used to set the sample size in advance, and investigators knew the group allocation. The paper reports TCR Vbeta CDR3 sequencing of approximately 130 peripheral blood samples: around 41 ophthalmopathy, 75 to 80 hyperthyroidism and around 17 progressor patients.

This chain joins TRBV24-1 to TRBJ2-1, with TRBD2 tentatively as D gene (6 bases match). Here the sequenced sample was peripheral blood mononuclear cells (PBMCs), taken at new diagnosis, from a patient treated with antithyroid drugs. The TCR was taken from a woman in her 30s with Graves disease. Donor details come from another sample of the same person, matched by shared clones. For the CDR3, the sequence is CATSKVNGGYNEQFF. The DNA sequence is TGTGCCACCAGTAAAGTAAACGGGGGCTACAATGAGCAGTTCTTC.